This entry lists 15 T cell receptor beta chains sequenced from one sample in a study of CD8+CD57+ T cells in acquired aplastic anemia. All patients picked for sequencing had shown, by flow cytometry, an expansion of CD8+CD57+ cells. According to the study, genomic DNA was the template for TCR beta VDJ and CDR3 profiling. TCRdb called the reads again in MiXCR, with one record for every CDR3 protein. The sample lists around 120,000 distinct CDR3 sequences, almost 40% occurring once. The sequenced sample was sorted CD4+, CD8+, or CD8+CD57+ T cells (not recorded which) from PBMCs. These receptors originate from a human donor with aplastic anemia.

In nucleotides, the CDR3 is TGTGCCAGCAGTGATGCTCCGGCCTACGAGCGGTACGTC. It translates to CASSDAPAYERYV. The V gene is TRBV6-1, the J gene TRBJ2-7, with D unresolved. Germline V lookup: CDR1 MNHNS, CDR2 SASEGT. The CDR3 sequence is 13 residues long.

The chain has TRBV2 and TRBJ1-2; 10 positions agree with TRBD1. The CDR3 length is 11 residues. Germline V gene data show CDR1 as SNHLY and CDR2 as FYNNEI. Losses at the gene ends were 6 bases for V and 14 bases for J; bases not matched to a gene: 6. The CDR3 sequence is CASSLDRGLTF. The CDR3 DNA sequence: TGTGCCAGCAGCTTAGACAGGGGGCTGACCTTC.

This clonotype was recorded a few times. The junction departs from germline at one end; a sequencing error may be responsible. V and J are TRBV12-3 or TRBV12-4 and TRBJ1-3, with D tentatively TRBD1 (5 bases). There are 14 residues in the CDR3. The CDR3 sequence: CASSFGHLGDTIYF. The CDR3 coding sequence is TGTGCCAGCAGTTTTGGACACCTTGGAGACACCATATATTTT.

The chain recombines TRBV9 with TRBJ1-2, with 9 positions matching TRBD1. CDR3 size: 15 residues. With V trimmed by 3 bases and J by 0 bases, 3 bases remained unmatched. The germline CDR1 and CDR2 sequences are SGDLS and YYNGEE. The CDR3 loop reads CASSGTGATNYGYTF. The CDR3 DNA is TGTGCCAGCAGCGGGACAGGGGCTACTAACTATGGCTACACCTTC.

The sample holds many counts of this clonotype. The genes are TRBV6-2 or TRBV6-3 and TRBJ1-1, with a possible D match to TRBD1 (5 bases). Trimming shortened V by 8 bases and J by 3 bases, and 13 bases separated the two germline ends. CDR3 length equals 13 residues. CDR1 is MNHEY, CDR2 SVGEGT, per germline. In nucleotides, the CDR3 is TGTGCCAGCTCAGGGATGGTGGACACTGAAGCTTTCTTT. Translating gives CASSGMVDTEAFF.

This clonotype was recorded many times. The chain recombines TRBV20-1 with TRBJ1-1, with D hard to call. The ends were cut back, 4 bases at V and 0 bases at J, with 3 bases in the middle. The CDR3 has 11 residues. Germline assignment: CDR1 DFQATT and CDR2 SNEGSKA (reference sequence). The CDR3 coding sequence is TGCAGTGCTATGATGAACACTGAAGCTTTCTTT. Translation: CSAMMNTEAFF.

The V call is TRBV7-2, the J call TRBJ1-1, with no clear D. The length of the CDR3 is 12 residues. V was clipped by 1 base and J by 6 bases, with 6 bases between them. The germline gives CDR1 SGHTA, CDR2 FQGNSA. CDR3 coding DNA: TGTGCCAGCAGCTTAGTTCGGGCTGAAGCTTTCTTT. Amino acid sequence: CASSLVRAEAFF.

The chain couples TRBV24-1 to TRBJ1-2, with D maybe TRBD1 (5 bases). Deletions cut 8 bases from V and 2 bases from J, with 11 bases between. CDR3 length: 13 amino acids. Germline V gene lookup returns CDR1 KGHDR and CDR2 SFDVKD. The CDR3 region has the DNA TGTGCCACCAACCCTGACAGAAACTATGGCTACACCTTC. The encoded protein is CATNPDRNYGYTF.

This chain uses TRBV5-1 with TRBJ2-7; perhaps D is TRBD1 or TRBD2 (5 bases each). This CDR3 contains 14 residues. Germline V gene sequence: CDR1 SGHRS, CDR2 YFSETQ. V lost 4 bases and J 5 bases, leaving 16 bases between the germline ends. CDR3 protein: CASSLWDEGHEQYF. The CDR3 DNA follows: TGCGCCAGCAGCCTGTGGGACGAAGGACACGAGCAGTACTTC.

The rearrangement links TRBV2 to TRBJ2-5; unclear D gene. The CDR3 consists of 13 residues. Germline CDR1 and CDR2: SNHLY and FYNNEI. V gave up 7 bases and J gave up 5 bases, with 14 bases separating them. CDR3 residues: CASIFGGWETQYF. CDR3 bases: TGTGCCAGCATTTTTGGTGGCTGGGAGACCCAGTACTTC.

The rearrangement links TRBV10-3 to TRBJ2-3; 7 bases are a match to TRBD1. CDR1 ENHRY and CDR2 SYGVKD come from the germline V gene. This CDR3 is built from 16 residues. With 4 bases clipped from V and 0 bases from J, the junction kept 7 bases outside the gene matches. CDR3 protein: CAISGLLTGSTDTQYF. The CDR3 DNA reads TGTGCCATCAGTGGGCTATTGACAGGGAGCACAGATACGCAGTATTTT.

This clonotype was counted ten times or more. A read error may produce the germline difference seen at one junction end. The genes are TRBV10-3 and TRBJ1-3, with D unclear. The CDR3 runs 18 residues. CDR1 is ENHRY and CDR2 is SYGVKD in the germline V gene. The CDR3 nucleotides read TGTGCCATCAGTGAGTCCCCCGGACGTCTTAGCTCTGGGAACACCATATATTTT. This codes for CAISESPGRLSSGNTIYF.

This clonotype was seen a few times. The chain joins TRBV5-1 to TRBJ2-4, with D tentatively TRBD1 (6 bases). This CDR3 has 18 amino acids. Trimming removed 0 bases from V and 1 base from J, with 17 bases in between. Germline CDR1 is SGHRS and CDR2 is YFSETQ. The CDR3 bases are TGCGCCAGCAGCTTGGCGGACAGCCTATTTGGGGCCAAAAACATTCAGTACTTC. Its translation: CASSLADSLFGAKNIQYF.

This clonotype was observed a few times. The chain is built from TRBV7-2 and TRBJ2-7; 7 bases agree with TRBD1. V lost 1 base and J lost 4; bases outside the gene matches: 1. This CDR3 is 13 amino acids long. The germline V gene has CDR1 SGHTA and CDR2 FQGNSA. CDR3 residues: CASSLVRGYEQYF. CDR3 coding DNA: TGTGCCAGCAGCTTAGTCAGGGGGTACGAGCAGTACTTC.

Note on this clonotype: A read error may account for a junction end that differs from germline. This chain connects TRBV2 to TRBJ1-2; D unresolved. In germline, CDR1 is SNHLY, CDR2 FYNNEI. This CDR3 contains 13 residues. CDR3 residues: CVSSGSRQSGYTF. The CDR3 nucleotides read TGTGTCAGCAGTGGATCACGGCAGTCTGGCTACACCTTC.